This is a list of T cell receptor beta chains from one sample in a study of blood T cell repertoires in COVID-19. Sequencing used immunoSEQ multiplex PCR; TCRdb keeps in-frame clones, though not all of them. The profile shows a few hundred thousand clones, around 90% of them singletons. Sequencing was carried out using PBMCs or T cells enriched from blood (not recorded which). All receptors come from a woman between 18 and 29 years old who had recovered from COVID-19. Each CDR3 is given with its conserved first and last residue. A D gene is named only where the DNA matches it firmly. Clone size is given for some rows only: seen once, a few or many times, or a class if the clone is expanded.

V: TRBV5-6
length: 16
size: NA
D: TRBD1
J: TRBJ2-2
DNA: TGTGCCAGCAGTACCTGGACAGGTGGTTCGGCCGGGGAGCTGTTTTTT
CDR3: CASSTWTGGSAGELFF

V: TRBV5-5
length: 13
size: NA
D: NA
J: TRBJ1-2
DNA: TGTGCCAGCAGCTTGGCAGGCTCCTATGGCTACACCTTC
CDR3: CASSLAGSYGYTF

V: TRBV2
length: 15
size: NA
D: TRBD1
J: TRBJ1-2
DNA: TGTGCCAGCAGAACCGGGACAGGGGGCAACTATGGCTACACCTTC
CDR3: CASRTGTGGNYGYTF

V: TRBV12-3/TRBV12-4
length: 12
size: NA
D: NA
J: TRBJ1-5
DNA: TGTGCCAGCAGTCGGGACTACCAAAGGAGTCATTTT
CDR3: CASSRDYQRSHF

V: TRBV5-1
length: 14
size: NA
D: NA
J: TRBJ2-7
DNA: TGCGCCAGCAGCTTGGATCCTAGCTCCTACGAGCAGTACTTC
CDR3: CASSLDPSSYEQYF

V: TRBV4-1
length: 18
size: NA
D: TRBD2
J: TRBJ2-3
DNA: TGCGCCGGTGACCCGGGACTAGCGGGAGTTATTCCCACAGATACGCAGTATTTT
CDR3: CAGDPGLAGVIPTDTQYF

V: TRBV14
length: 13
size: NA
D: NA
J: TRBJ1-2
DNA: TGTGCCAGCAGCCCTTCGCGGGGTCCTGGCTACACCTTC
CDR3: CASSPSRGPGYTF

V: TRBV7-9
length: 15
size: NA
D: TRBD1
J: TRBJ1-6
DNA: TGTGCCAGCAGCTCCTACAGGGGCGGTCATTCACCCCTCCACTTT
CDR3: CASSSYRGGHSPLHF

V: TRBV5-6
length: 15
size: NA
D: TRBD1
J: TRBJ1-1
DNA: TGTGCCAGCAGCTTCACGGGACAGGGGAACACTGAAGCTTTCTTT
CDR3: CASSFTGQGNTEAFF

V: TRBV19
length: 14
size: NA
D: TRBD1
J: TRBJ2-4
DNA: TGTGCCAGTGAATTGGGACAGGGCAAAAACATTCAGTACTTC
CDR3: CASELGQGKNIQYF

V: TRBV28
length: 16
size: NA
D: TRBD1
J: TRBJ2-7
DNA: TGTGCCAGTGAAAGACCAGGGGACAGGGTTATCCACGAGCAGTACTTC
CDR3: CASERPGDRVIHEQYF

V: TRBV27
length: 16
size: NA
D: TRBD1
J: TRBJ2-1
DNA: TGTGCCAGCAGTCCACTTCGGAGACAGGGAGACAATGAGCAGTTCTTC
CDR3: CASSPLRRQGDNEQFF

V: TRBV19
length: 16
size: once
D: NA
J: TRBJ2-1
DNA: TGTGCCAGCGAAAAACGAATAAGCACCCCCGACAATGAGCAGTTCTTC
CDR3: CASEKRISTPDNEQFF